These T cell receptor beta chains were read from a single sample in a study of blood T cell repertoires in COVID-19. Profiling relied on immunoSEQ multiplex PCR, and the TCRdb table lists in-frame clones only, not all of them. The table shows 180,000 or so clones, with roughly nine tenths occurring only once. Sequencing was performed on peripheral blood. The source of these receptors is a woman aged 55 to 70 with COVID-19, enrolled during active disease. Both conserved end residues are part of each CDR3. The D gene is left open where the match is weak. Not all rows give a size; the values are once, few, many and, for expanded clones, a class.

>NA|TRBD1|TRBJ1-5|TRBV7-2
CASSLQGLRNQPQHF
TGTGCCAGCAGTTTACAGGGGTTACGCAATCAGCCCCAGCATTTT
>NA|NA|TRBJ1-4|TRBV6-5
CASSYSGGSFNEKLFF
TGTGCCAGCAGTTACTCTGGGGGCTCCTTTAATGAAAAACTGTTTTTT
>NA|TRBD2|TRBJ2-7|TRBV7-9
CASSLTGVRTSVSYEQYF
TGTGCCAGCAGCTTAACAGGGGTACGGACTAGCGTCTCCTACGAGCAGTACTTC
>NA|NA|TRBJ2-7|TRBV28
CASSPGLSYEQYF
TGTGCCAGCAGTCCAGGGTTATCCTACGAGCAGTACTTC
>NA|TRBD2|TRBJ2-2|TRBV27
CASSFTRRTSGIGELFF
TGTGCCAGCAGTTTTACCCGGAGGACTAGCGGTATCGGGGAGCTGTTTTTT
>NA|NA|TRBJ1-4|TRBV5-1
CASSTPGNEKLFF
TGCGCCAGCAGCACACCAGGGAATGAAAAACTGTTTTTT
>NA|TRBD1|TRBJ2-4|TRBV6-6
CASSLTGGEAKNIQYF
TGTGCCAGCAGCTTGACAGGGGGCGAAGCCAAAAACATTCAGTACTTC
>NA|TRBD1|TRBJ1-1|TRBV12-5
CASGPHLGQGSPEAFF
TGTGCTAGTGGTCCCCATTTGGGACAGGGGTCCCCTGAAGCTTTCTTT
>NA|NA|TRBJ1-1|TRBV14
CASSQEAGNTEAFF
TGTGCCAGCAGCCAAGAGGCAGGGAACACTGAAGCTTTCTTT
>NA|TRBD1|TRBJ2-7|TRBV29-1
CSATGFYEQYF
TGCAGCGCGACAGGGTTCTACGAGCAGTACTTC
>NA|NA|TRBJ1-1|TRBV19
CASKEVWNTEAFF
TGTGCCAGTAAAGAGGTATGGAACACTGAAGCTTTCTTT
>NA|NA|TRBJ2-7|TRBV19
CASSEPGGGAYEQYF
TGTGCCAGTAGTGAACCCGGCGGGGGCGCGTACGAGCAGTACTTC
>NA|TRBD1|TRBJ1-5|TRBV6-2/TRBV6-3
CASSYRSGGDPQPQHF
TGTGCCAGCAGTTATAGATCAGGGGGCGACCCACAGCCCCAGCATTTT
>once|TRBD1|TRBJ2-7|TRBV3-1/TRBV3-2
CASICQGTGEEAYEQYF
TGTGCCAGCATCTGCCAAGGGACAGGGGAGGAAGCCTACGAGCAGTACTTC
>NA|NA|TRBJ2-3|TRBV5-1
CASSFRGTRGTDTQYF
TGCGCCAGCAGCTTCCGGGGAACCCGTGGCACAGATACGCAGTATTTT
>once|TRBD1|TRBJ2-4|TRBV19
CASTISPWDRGRKGTKNIQYF
TGTGCCAGTACCATCTCGCCCTGGGACAGGGGGCGGAAGGGGACCAAAAACATTCAGTACTTC
>NA|TRBD1|TRBJ2-7|TRBV5-5
CASSSVFGTGGNEQYF
TGTGCCAGCAGCTCCGTTTTCGGGACAGGGGGAAACGAGCAGTACTTC
>NA|TRBD1|TRBJ2-7|TRBV9
CASSVGDSSYEQYF
TGTGCCAGCAGCGTAGGGGACAGCTCCTACGAGCAGTACTTC
>NA|NA|TRBJ1-1|TRBV18
CASSPKGTEAFF
TGTGCCAGCTCACCAAAGGGGACTGAAGCTTTCTTT
>NA|TRBD1|TRBJ1-6|TRBV11-3
CASSLDRSGTGAHSPLHF
TGTGCCAGCAGCTTAGATCGATCCGGGACAGGGGCCCATTCACCCCTCCACTTT
>NA|NA|TRBJ1-1|TRBV3-1/TRBV3-2
CASSQVTSKGNTEAFF
TGTGCCAGCAGCCAAGTGACAAGTAAAGGGAACACTGAAGCTTTCTTT
>NA|TRBD2|TRBJ2-3|TRBV11-3
CASTPSRSGRVEDTQYF
TGTGCCAGCACCCCATCACGGAGCGGGAGGGTGGAAGATACGCAGTATTTT
>NA|NA|TRBJ2-1|TRBV12-3/TRBV12-4
CASSSGTSSEQFF
TGTGCCAGCAGTTCTGGGACTTCCAGTGAGCAGTTCTTC
>NA|TRBD1|TRBJ1-4|TRBV7-9
CASSRQGRNEKLFF
TGTGCCAGCAGCCGACAGGGAAGGAATGAAAAACTGTTTTTT
>few|NA|TRBJ1-2|TRBV6-6
CASSLDRGYTF
TGTGCCAGCAGCCTAGACAGGGGCTACACCTTC
>NA|NA|TRBJ2-2|TRBV4-3
CASSQAIGATGELFF
TGCGCCAGCAGCCAAGCAATAGGGGCCACCGGGGAGCTGTTTTTT
>NA|NA|TRBJ2-7|TRBV7-2
CASSLEQGGTYEQYF
TGTGCCAGCAGCTTAGAACAGGGCGGAACCTACGAGCAGTACTTC
>NA|NA|TRBJ1-1|TRBV7-6
CASSYPLGHTENTEAFF
TGTGCCAGCAGCTACCCGTTGGGGCATACCGAGAACACTGAAGCTTTCTTT
>few|NA|TRBJ2-1|TRBV5-1
CASSLSPSLNEQFF
TGCGCCAGCAGCTTGTCTCCTAGCTTAAATGAGCAGTTCTTC
>few|TRBD1|TRBJ1-5|TRBV5-1
CASSLGAGGSNQPQHF
TGCGCCAGCAGCTTGGGGGCAGGGGGCAGCAATCAGCCCCAGCATTTT
>NA|TRBD1|TRBJ1-5|TRBV30
CAWRSTGSNQPQHF
TGTGCCTGGAGATCGACAGGGAGCAATCAGCCCCAGCATTTT
>NA|TRBD1|TRBJ2-1|TRBV29-1
CSGGDRDYNEQFF
TGCAGCGGCGGGGACAGGGACTACAATGAGCAGTTCTTC
>NA|TRBD1|TRBJ1-1|TRBV5-1
CASSSTGGTEAFF
TGCGCCAGCAGTTCAACAGGGGGCACTGAAGCTTTCTTT
>NA|TRBD2|TRBJ2-5|TRBV5-4
CASSLGVTGGETQYF
TGTGCCAGCAGCTTGGGGGTGACGGGAGGAGAGACCCAGTACTTC
>NA|NA|TRBJ1-1|TRBV19
CASSRVRTEAFF
TGTGCCAGTAGTAGGGTGAGGACTGAAGCTTTCTTT
>NA|NA|TRBJ2-4|TRBV28
CASSSQGLSKNIQYF
TGTGCCAGCAGTTCCCAGGGGTTGTCCAAAAACATTCAGTACTTC
>NA|NA|TRBJ2-3|TRBV19
CASNSITDTQYF
TGTGCCAGTAACAGCATCACAGATACGCAGTATTTT
>NA|TRBD2|TRBJ2-1|TRBV27
CATSGLAGVSGEQFF
TGTGCCACCTCGGGACTAGCGGGAGTAAGCGGTGAGCAGTTCTTC
>NA|TRBD2|TRBJ2-1|TRBV2
CASSPPGLAFNEQFF
TGTGCCAGCAGTCCACCGGGACTAGCGTTCAATGAGCAGTTCTTC
>once|NA|TRBJ2-7|TRBV3-1/TRBV3-2
CASSQGPQQYF
TGTGCCAGCAGCCAAGGTCCTCAGCAGTACTTC
>NA|NA|TRBJ2-7|TRBV5-4
CASSFGDTYYEQYF
TGTGCCAGCAGCTTTGGGGACACCTACTACGAGCAGTACTTC
>NA|TRBD1|TRBJ1-1|TRBV28
CASSWGTARWGNTEAFF
TGTGCCAGCAGTTGGGGGACAGCTCGATGGGGGAACACTGAAGCTTTCTTT
>NA|NA|TRBJ1-5|TRBV5-4
CASSSGLGHQPQHF
TGTGCCAGCAGCTCAGGGTTGGGGCATCAGCCCCAGCATTTT
>NA|TRBD1|TRBJ2-5|TRBV11-3
CASSLRTGGRETQYF
TGTGCCAGCAGCTTACGCACAGGGGGACGAGAGACCCAGTACTTC
>NA|TRBD1|TRBJ2-7|TRBV7-2
CASSTRTGGYEQYF
TGTGCCAGCAGCACTCGGACAGGGGGCTACGAGCAGTACTTC
>many|NA|TRBJ2-7|TRBV18
CASSPANYEQYF
TGTGCCAGCTCACCCGCGAACTACGAGCAGTACTTC
>NA|NA|TRBJ1-2|TRBV7-2
CASSLSGFREANYGYTF
TGTGCCAGCAGCTTATCGGGGTTTCGCGAAGCTAACTATGGCTACACCTTC
>NA|TRBD1|TRBJ1-5|TRBV24-1
CATSATDWTGSNQPQHF
TGTGCCACCAGTGCGACTGACTGGACAGGTAGCAATCAGCCCCAGCATTTT
>once|TRBD2|TRBJ2-1|TRBV30
CAWSPSGTYNEQFF
TGTGCCTGGAGTCCTAGCGGGACCTACAATGAGCAGTTCTTC
>NA|NA|TRBJ1-2|TRBV7-2
CASSFATAYGYTF
TGTGCCAGCAGCTTCGCGACAGCGTATGGCTACACCTTC
>NA|NA|TRBJ2-7|TRBV30
CAGNRYPPYEQYF
TGTGCCGGCAACAGGTACCCCCCCTACGAGCAGTACTTC
>NA|NA|TRBJ1-2|TRBV30
CAWSLDRNYGYTF
TGTGCCTGGAGCCTAGACCGTAACTATGGCTACACCTTC
>NA|NA|TRBJ1-3|TRBV30
CAWRQTATTDTIYF
TGTGCCTGGCGTCAGACAGCGACCACCGACACCATATATTTT
>NA|TRBD1|TRBJ1-2|TRBV6-5
CASSTTGALYGYTF
TGTGCCAGCAGTACGACAGGGGCCCTCTATGGCTACACCTTC
>NA|TRBD1|TRBJ1-2|TRBV5-4
CASSLAGGYGYTF
TGTGCCAGCAGCTTAGCAGGGGGGTATGGCTACACCTTC
>NA|NA|TRBJ2-7|TRBV6-5
CASSHPGYHEQYF
TGTGCCAGCAGCCACCCGGGGTACCACGAGCAGTACTTC
>NA|TRBD1|TRBJ2-5|TRBV5-8
CASSLSPGQGGETQYF
TGTGCCAGCAGCTTATCCCCCGGACAGGGAGGCGAGACCCAGTACTTC